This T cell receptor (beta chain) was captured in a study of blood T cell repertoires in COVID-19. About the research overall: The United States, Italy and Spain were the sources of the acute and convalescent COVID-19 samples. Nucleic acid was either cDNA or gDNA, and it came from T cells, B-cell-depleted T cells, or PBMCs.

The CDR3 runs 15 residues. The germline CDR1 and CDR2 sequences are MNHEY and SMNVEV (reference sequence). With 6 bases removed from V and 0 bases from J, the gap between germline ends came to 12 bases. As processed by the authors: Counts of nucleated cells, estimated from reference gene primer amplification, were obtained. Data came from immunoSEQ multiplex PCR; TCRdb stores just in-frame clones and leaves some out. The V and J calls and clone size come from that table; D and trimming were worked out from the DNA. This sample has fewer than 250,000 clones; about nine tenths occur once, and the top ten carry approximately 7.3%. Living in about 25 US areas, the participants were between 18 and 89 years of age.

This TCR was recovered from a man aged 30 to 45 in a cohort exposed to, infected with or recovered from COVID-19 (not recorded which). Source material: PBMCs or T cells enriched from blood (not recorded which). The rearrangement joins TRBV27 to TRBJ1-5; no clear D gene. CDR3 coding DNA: TGTGCCAGCAGCCCCGGGGTTTATAGCAATCAGCCCCAGCATTTT. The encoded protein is CASSPGVYSNQPQHF.